The clone carrying this T cell receptor (beta chain) occurred a few times. Its antigen is not identified. The data stem from a study of OX40 agonist ivuxolimab in advanced cancers. This CDR3 has 18 residues. The junction had 10 bases not matched to a gene; V was cut back by 4 bases and J by 1 base. CDR1 is MDHEN, CDR2 SYDVKM, per germline. Study outcomes and limitations: Relative to CD4+, CD8+ T cells held more expanded clones on average.

Autoimmune disease history or systemic immunosuppression disqualified patients. Using immunoSEQ multiplex PCR, the repertoire was profiled, and TCRdb retains in-frame clones only, with some absent. The sample has some 94,000 clones, under 95% seen once. The chain has TRBV28 and TRBJ2-4; 10 nucleotides line up with TRBD2. Source: CD4+ or CD8+ T cells sorted from blood, taken in a trial of the OX40 agonist ivuxolimab. This sequence was found in an adult with an advanced solid tumor such as melanoma, head and neck, liver or kidney cancer. The CDR3 nucleotides read TGTGCCAGCAGTTCCCATAGCGGGAGGCCGGGGGCCAAAAACATTCAGTACTTC. This encodes CASSSHSGRPGAKNIQYF.